The clone carrying this TCR beta chain was detected many times. Its antigen remains unidentified. These data belong to a study of molecular identifiers for immune sequencing clone quantification. Study-level findings and limits: Underestimation of highly expanded clone sizes could arise where identical TCR molecules share a barcode. Clonotypes topping 20 RNA copies carried over 97% of effector molecules but under 1% of naive ones.

TCRdb used MiXCR to reprocess the PCR reads, holding one entry per CDR3 protein. The table lists about 70,000 distinct CDR3 sequences, less than 20% of them singletons. Trimming stripped 0 bases from V and 0 bases from J, with 14 bases between. Germline CDR1 reads DFQATT; CDR2 reads SNEGSKA (reference sequence). The CDR3 consists of 16 residues. Using 10%, 30% or 50% RNA, naive CD8 libraries were derived from approximately 20,000 to 1,000,000 sorted cells. This clonotype was sampled from a human donor in good health. Some libraries in this study had Jurkat cell RNA spiked in. Sequencing was performed on naive CD8+ T cells from blood, with Jurkat cell RNA spiked in. Subset reported: FACS-sorted CD8+CD4-CCR7+CD45RA+ naive T cells. The rearrangement uses TRBV20-1 and TRBJ2-5; D is possibly TRBD1 (7 bases). CDR3 DNA sequence: TGCAGTGCTAGAGATAGGGGGGACAGCTACCAAGAGACCCAGTACTTC. Residues: CSARDRGDSYQETQYF.